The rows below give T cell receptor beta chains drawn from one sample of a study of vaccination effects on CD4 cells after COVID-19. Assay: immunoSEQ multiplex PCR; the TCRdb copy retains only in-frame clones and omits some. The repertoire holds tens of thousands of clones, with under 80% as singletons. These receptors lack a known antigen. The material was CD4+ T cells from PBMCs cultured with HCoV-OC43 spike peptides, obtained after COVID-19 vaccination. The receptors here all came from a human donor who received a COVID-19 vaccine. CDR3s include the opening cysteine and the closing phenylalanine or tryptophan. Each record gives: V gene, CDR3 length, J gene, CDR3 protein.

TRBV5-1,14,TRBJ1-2,CASSVGQVTPGYTF
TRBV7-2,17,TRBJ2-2,CASSLYLSRGPTGELFF
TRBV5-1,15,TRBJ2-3,CASLKTSGGADTQYF
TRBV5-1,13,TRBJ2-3,CASSLGSTDTQYF
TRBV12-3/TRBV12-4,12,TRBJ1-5,CASSLEGQLQHF
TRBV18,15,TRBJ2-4,CASSETGRAKNIQYF
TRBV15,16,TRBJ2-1,CATSPQGTGRYNEQFF
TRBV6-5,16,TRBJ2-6,CASSYSSLSGANVLTF
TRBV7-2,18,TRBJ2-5,CASSSGLAGGQVQETQYF
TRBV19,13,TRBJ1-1,CATSRGRNTEAFF
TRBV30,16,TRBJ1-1,CAWGGPDGLLNTEAFF
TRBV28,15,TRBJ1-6,CASRPDRVLGSPLHF
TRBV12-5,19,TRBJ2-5,CASGLVRDGRGPNWETQYF
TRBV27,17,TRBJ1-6,CASRPKTTGMVNSPLHF
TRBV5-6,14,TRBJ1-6,CASSLGLFNSPLHF
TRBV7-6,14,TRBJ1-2,CASSLDRAPSGYTF
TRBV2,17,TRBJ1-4,CASRRTLRGTTNEKLFF
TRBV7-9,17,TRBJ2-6,CASSWTGELAGANVLTF
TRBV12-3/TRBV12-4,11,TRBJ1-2,CASSRTVGYTF
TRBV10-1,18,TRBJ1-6,CASSLPGQGQPHNSPLHF
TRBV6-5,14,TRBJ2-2,CASTLGGYTGELFF
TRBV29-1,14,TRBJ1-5,CSVELGGGDQPQHF
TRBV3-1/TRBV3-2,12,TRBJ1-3,CASSPVDNTIYF
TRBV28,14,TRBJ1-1,CASSLSAGQVKAFF
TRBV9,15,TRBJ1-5,CASSLSPGSNQPQHF
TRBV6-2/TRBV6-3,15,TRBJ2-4,CASSAFGQGANIQYF
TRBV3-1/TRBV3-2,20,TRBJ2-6,CASSQDPGLAGGSGANVLTF
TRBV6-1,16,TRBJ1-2,CASSGRDTGFENGYTF
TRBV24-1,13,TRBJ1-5,CATSDSGEWPQHF
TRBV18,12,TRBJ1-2,CASSPGQGAYTF
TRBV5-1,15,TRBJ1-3,CASSPGQGNGNTIYF
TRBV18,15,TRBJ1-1,CASSPLSGPNTEAFF
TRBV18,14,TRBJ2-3,CASSPPSSTDTQYF
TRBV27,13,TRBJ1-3,CASSTGFGNTIYF
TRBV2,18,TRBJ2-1,CASRRSGLAGGPYNEQFF
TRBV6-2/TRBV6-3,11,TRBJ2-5,CASSSPGAQYF